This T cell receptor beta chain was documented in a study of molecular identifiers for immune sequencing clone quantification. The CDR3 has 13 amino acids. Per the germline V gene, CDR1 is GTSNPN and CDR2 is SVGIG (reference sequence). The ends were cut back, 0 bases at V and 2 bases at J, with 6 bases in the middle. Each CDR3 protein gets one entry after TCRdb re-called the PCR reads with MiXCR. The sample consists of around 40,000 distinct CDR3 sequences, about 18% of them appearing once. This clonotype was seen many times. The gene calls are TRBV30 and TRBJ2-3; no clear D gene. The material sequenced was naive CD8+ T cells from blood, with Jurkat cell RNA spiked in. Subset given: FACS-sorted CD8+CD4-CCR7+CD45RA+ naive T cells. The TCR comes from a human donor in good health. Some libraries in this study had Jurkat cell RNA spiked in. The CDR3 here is CAWSVIDTDTQYF. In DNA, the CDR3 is TGTGCCTGGAGTGTTATCGACACAGATACGCAGTATTTT.